These 10 T cell receptor beta chains were all obtained from the same sample, sequenced in a study of CD8 T cells in ankylosing spondylitis. Whole-study results and caveats: One TCR beta motif, made up of several highly homologous variants, appeared characteristic of ankylosing spondylitis blood.

For these receptors, no antigen is known. One entry per CDR3 protein, called by TCRdb with MiXCR from the 5' RACE reads. The data contain fewer than 400,000 distinct CDR3 sequences, 6.5% to 10% of them singletons. The specimen sequenced was blood, either unsorted or a sorted T cell fraction (not recorded which). These receptors all stem from a male donor with ankylosing spondylitis.

This clonotype was seen a few times. J is TRBJ1-5 and V is TRBV12-3 or TRBV12-4; D is possibly TRBD1 (5 bases). The CDR3 contains 14 residues. V was shortened by 4 bases and J by 0 bases, with 7 bases between the two germline ends. CDR3 residues: CASSWQGSNQPQHF. The CDR3 coding sequence is TGTGCCAGCAGTTGGCAGGGTAGCAATCAGCCCCAGCATTTT.

The V gene is TRBV7-9, the J gene TRBJ2-7, with TRBD2 as a possible D gene (5 bases). Trimming left V 5 bases short and J 3 bases short, with 20 bases between. The germline gives CDR1 SEHNR, CDR2 FQNEAQ (reference sequence). CDR3 length equals 16 residues. The CDR3 region is CASSPKSWEQSYEQYF. The CDR3 DNA follows: TGTGCCAGCAGCCCGAAAAGTTGGGAGCAGAGCTACGAGCAGTACTTC.

This clonotype was seen many times. This rearrangement joins TRBV20-1 to TRBJ2-7; D remains unclear. Germline CDR1 DFQATT, CDR2 SNEGSKA (reference sequence). Trimming removed 6 bases at V and 1 base at J, with 13 bases between. The CDR3 contains 13 residues. The CDR3 DNA is TGCAGTGCCAGACCCTCAGGATCCTACGAGCAGTACTTC. The encoded protein is CSARPSGSYEQYF.

This clonotype turned up a few times. The rearrangement links TRBV7-8 to TRBJ2-3, with D possibly being TRBD1 (5 bases). Trimming stripped 4 bases from V and 6 bases from J, with 17 bases between. The CDR3 extends over 15 amino acids. Germline V gives CDR1 SGHVS, CDR2 FQNEAQ. The CDR3 loop is CASSSDGRVGDTQYF. In DNA, the CDR3 is TGTGCCAGCAGCTCAGACGGCAGGGTAGGGGATACGCAGTATTTT.

The chain couples TRBV28 to TRBJ2-7; 11 positions agree with TRBD2. This CDR3 is built from 16 residues. Germline CDR1 is MDHEN and CDR2 is SYDVKM. The V segment lost 0 bases and the J segment 3 bases; nucleotides outside the gene matches: 4. The CDR3 DNA reads as TGTGCCAGCAGTTTATGGGCTAGCGGGAGGAACTACGAGCAGTACTTC. Its translation: CASSLWASGRNYEQYF.

This chain connects TRBV5-1 to TRBJ1-2, with D hard to call. V gave up 0 bases and J gave up 0 bases, with 9 bases separating them. Germline lookup yields CDR1 SGHRS and CDR2 YFSETQ. The CDR3 length is 15 residues. CDR3: CASSLGQTTNYGYTF. Written as DNA, the CDR3 is TGCGCCAGCAGCTTGGGCCAGACTACTAACTATGGCTACACCTTC.

This rearrangement joins TRBV20-1 to TRBJ2-1; a weak D match, TRBD1 (5 bases). The germline V gene has CDR1 DFQATT and CDR2 SNEGSKA (reference sequence). The V gene lost 7 bases and the J gene lost 1 base, with 20 bases spanning the gap. The CDR3 is 16 residues long. CDR3 DNA sequence: TGCAGTGTCCCCTCTCGCCAGGGCAATTCCTACAATGAGCAGTTCTTC. Its translation: CSVPSRQGNSYNEQFF.

In its sample, this clonotype was seen many times. The J gene is TRBJ1-5, the V gene TRBV6-9; the match to TRBD1 covers 9 bases. The germline gives CDR1 MNHGY, CDR2 SVAAGI. V lost 5 bases and J lost 0; bases outside the gene matches: 14. This CDR3 region has 19 residues. DNA of the CDR3: TGTGCCAGCAGTCCACCTATCCGGGACAGGGAGGATAGCAATCAGCCCCAGCATTTT. Protein: CASSPPIRDREDSNQPQHF.

This clonotype was counted a few times. J is TRBJ2-4 and V is TRBV5-1; D is perhaps TRBD1 (8 bases). V gave up 0 bases and J gave up 2 bases, with 15 bases separating them. Looked up from germline, CDR1 is SGHRS and CDR2 is YFSETQ. The CDR3 length is 17 residues. The CDR3 is CASSLVTGEGTKNIQYF. CDR3 DNA sequence: TGCGCCAGCAGCTTGGTGACAGGGGAGGGGACCAAAAACATTCAGTACTTC.

V is TRBV29-1 and J is TRBJ2-7; D not certain. Germline values: CDR1 SQVTM, CDR2 ANQGSEA. The CDR3 totals 12 residues. V was cut by 3 bases and J by 2 bases, with 8 bases left in between. The CDR3 is CSVEMVPYEQYF. The CDR3 DNA follows: TGCAGCGTTGAGATGGTCCCCTACGAGCAGTACTTC.